These 17 T cell receptor beta chains were sequenced from one sample in a study of T cells in Graves' hyperthyroidism and ophthalmopathy. Amplification of TCR beta CDR3 regions used RNA as the template. The HTBI primer set served for first-round RT-PCR of the TCR CDR3. TCRdb ran MiXCR on the multiplex PCR reads and lists one entry per CDR3 protein. Seen here are about 610,000 distinct CDR3 sequences, roughly 15% observed once, and the top ten hold around 4.1%. Sequences were obtained from blood. The receptors shown here come from a middle-aged woman with Graves' ophthalmopathy.

This clonotype was recorded many times. The V gene is TRBV6-5, the J gene TRBJ2-7; D remains unclear. Germline values: CDR1 MNHEY, CDR2 SVGAGI. V lost 2 bases and J lost 1, with 15 bases in between. The CDR3 covers 16 residues. The CDR3 DNA follows: TGTGCCAGCAGTTACCTTCCTTTTCAAGGGTCCTACGAGCAGTACTTC. This translates into CASSYLPFQGSYEQYF.

At least ten counts were recorded for this clonotype. One junction end does not reproduce the germline sequence, and a read error may be involved. This chain uses TRBV20-1 with TRBJ1-1, with 7 bases fitting TRBD1. The germline gives CDR1 DFQATT, CDR2 SNEGSKA (reference sequence). The CDR3 loop spans 13 amino acids. The CDR3 bases are TGCAGTGCCAGAGGGGGCACCAACACTGAAGCTTTCTTT. The encoded protein is CSARGGTNTEAFF.

This clonotype came up many times. This rearrangement joins TRBV12-3 or TRBV12-4 to TRBJ2-7; D remains ambiguous. V dropped 6 bases and J dropped 0 bases, with 15 bases sitting between them. CDR3 length: 15 amino acids. In DNA form, the CDR3 reads TGTGCCAGCAGCCCAATCCCTTTCAGCTCCTACGAGCAGTACTTC. Residues: CASSPIPFSSYEQYF.

This clonotype was counted at least ten times. J is TRBJ1-1 and V is TRBV10-3, with D possibly being TRBD1 (5 bases). The CDR3 is 16 residues long. Germline loops: CDR1 ENHRY, CDR2 SYGVKD. V was clipped by 0 bases and J by 4 bases, with 15 bases between them. CDR3: CAISESRGGVGTEAFF. CDR3 in DNA: TGTGCCATCAGTGAGTCGAGGGGTGGGGTGGGCACTGAAGCTTTCTTT.

This clonotype was seen repeatedly, ten times or more. This rearrangement joins TRBV30 to TRBJ1-5; D not certain. CDR1 GTSNPN and CDR2 SVGIG come from the germline V gene (reference sequence). The CDR3 contains 14 residues. With 3 bases removed from V and 0 bases from J, the gap between germline ends came to 9 bases. DNA for the CDR3: TGTGCCTGGAGCGACGATTATAGCAATCAGCCCCAGCATTTT. Amino acids: CAWSDDYSNQPQHF.

This clonotype was recorded many times. This sequence joins TRBV9 and TRBJ2-7, with TRBD2 as a possible D gene (5 bases). The V gene's germline CDR1 is SGDLS and CDR2 YYNGEE. There are 13 residues in the CDR3. The V end was cut by 3 bases, the J end by 3 bases, with 10 bases between. CDR3: CASSGDGGYEQYF. In DNA, the CDR3 is TGTGCCAGCAGCGGAGACGGAGGCTACGAGCAGTACTTC.

The table lists this clonotype with a few counts. The J gene is TRBJ2-3, the V gene TRBV29-1; D is uncertain. This CDR3 contains 10 residues. V lost 7 bases, J lost 4 bases, and 6 bases lay in between. Germline V gene sequence: CDR1 SQVTM, CDR2 ANQGSEA. Here the CDR3 DNA reads TGCAGCGGTGGGGCAGATACGCAGTATTTT. It is translated as CSGGADTQYF.

This clonotype appeared many times. This chain links TRBV6-1 with TRBJ2-2; TRBD1 agrees at 7 bases. The CDR3 runs 15 residues. The junction had 5 bases not matched to a gene; V was cut back by 6 bases and J by 1 base. In germline, CDR1 is MNHNS, CDR2 SASEGT. As DNA, the CDR3 is TGTGCCAGCAGCACAGGGGATAGGAACACCGGGGAGCTGTTTTTT. Residues: CASSTGDRNTGELFF.

The rearrangement links TRBV6-1 to TRBJ2-2, with D uncertain. CDR3 size: 15 residues. Trimming stripped 2 bases from V and 3 bases from J, with 10 bases between. Germline V gives CDR1 MNHNS, CDR2 SASEGT. This CDR3 is CASSEFPLHTGELFF. The CDR3 region has the DNA TGTGCCAGCAGTGAATTTCCCCTCCACACCGGGGAGCTGTTTTTT.

This clonotype came up a few times. The rearrangement joins TRBV10-2 to TRBJ1-1; possible D gene TRBD1, 6 bases. Trimming took 4 bases from V and 2 from J, leaving 8 bases between them. The CDR3 has 13 residues. Germline V gene lookup returns CDR1 WSHSY and CDR2 SAAADI. The CDR3 nucleotides read TGCGCCAGCAGTGGGGGACATAACACTGAAGCTTTCTTT. Amino acid sequence: CASSGGHNTEAFF.

This clonotype came up many times. The rearrangement joins TRBV5-6 to TRBJ1-1; no definite D call. Trimming took 4 bases from V and 5 from J, leaving 12 bases between them. Germline CDR1 is SGHDT and CDR2 is YYEEEE. The CDR3 loop spans 13 amino acids. The CDR3 loop is CASSPRRTTEAFF. The DNA for the CDR3 is TGTGCCAGCAGCCCAAGACGCACGACTGAAGCTTTCTTT.

This clonotype was seen many times. The V and J genes are TRBV12-3 or TRBV12-4 and TRBJ1-1, with unresolved D. This CDR3 is built from 13 residues. V dropped 4 bases and J dropped 11 bases, with 17 bases sitting between them. The CDR3 DNA reads as TGTGCCAGCAGTTCCCCAACTGGAATGTATGCTTTCTTT. The encoded protein is CASSSPTGMYAFF.

This clonotype was seen only a few times. The chain joins TRBV6-1 to TRBJ1-2; no firm D call. The germline gives CDR1 MNHNS, CDR2 SASEGT. Trimming stripped 6 bases from V and 2 bases from J, with 13 bases between. The CDR3 length is 14 residues. The CDR3 DNA sequence: TGTGCCAGCAGGCTCCCGGGCCCGAACTATGGCTACACCTTC. Translation: CASRLPGPNYGYTF.

This clonotype was recorded many times. The chain combines TRBV15 with TRBJ2-7; 8 nucleotides align to TRBD1. Germline CDR1 LNHNV, CDR2 YYDKDF (reference sequence). The CDR3 contains 17 residues. Losses at the gene ends were 0 bases for V and 4 bases for J; bases not matched to a gene: 11. The chain's CDR3 is CATSRDLTGATTYEQYF. CDR3 in DNA: TGTGCCACCAGCAGAGATCTGACAGGGGCAACTACTTACGAGCAGTACTTC.

This clonotype came up many times. The chain couples TRBV6-2 or TRBV6-3 to TRBJ1-5; TRBD1 is a possible D gene (6 bases). The CDR3 extends over 14 amino acids. V was clipped by 5 bases and J by 2 bases, with 10 bases between them. In germline, CDR1 is MNHEY, CDR2 SVGEGT. This CDR3 is CASSQQGGNQPQHF. Written as DNA, the CDR3 is TGTGCCAGCAGTCAACAGGGTGGCAATCAGCCCCAGCATTTT.

The genes are TRBV29-1 and TRBJ1-6, with D unresolved. V gave up 4 bases and J gave up 10 bases, with 17 bases separating them. Per germline, CDR1 SQVTM and CDR2 ANQGSEA. The length of the CDR3 is 14 residues. The CDR3 is CSVGEGSGRSPLHF. In DNA, the CDR3 is TGCAGCGTTGGTGAGGGCAGCGGCCGATCACCCCTCCACTTT.

This clonotype has a single count. This chain joins TRBV2 and TRBJ2-1; 7 bases are a match to TRBD2. This CDR3 region has 17 residues. The germline CDR1 and CDR2 sequences are SNHLY and FYNNEI. Germline trimming cut 3 bases from V and 6 bases from J; bases unmatched to any gene: 14. The CDR3 loop is CASSDKVSGFLGNEQFF. In DNA form, the CDR3 reads TGTGCCAGCAGTGATAAGGTTAGCGGGTTCTTAGGCAATGAGCAGTTCTTC.